What follows are 7 T cell receptor beta chains derived from one specimen sequenced in a study of T-cell memory formation after mild COVID-19. TCRdb re-called the 5' RACE reads through MiXCR, storing one row per CDR3 protein. This sample has about 560,000 distinct CDR3 sequences, with about a fifth found just once. Input material: PBMCs or a T cell subset sorted from them (not recorded which). Source of these receptors: an adult woman who had mild COVID-19 (a few samples of this study predate the infection). Cell type and time point are not known.

The rearrangement joins TRBV27 to TRBJ1-6, with D tentatively TRBD1 (5 bases). Per germline, CDR1 MNHEY and CDR2 SMNVEV (reference sequence). CDR3 size: 15 residues. The V and J ends lost 3 bases and 7 bases respectively, with 13 bases between them. The CDR3 region has the DNA TGTGCCAGCAGTTTGGACACTGTCTGGAATTCACCCCTCCACTTT. This sequence encodes CASSLDTVWNSPLHF.

The genes are TRBV12-3 or TRBV12-4 and TRBJ1-3, with D perhaps TRBD1 (6 bases). V lost 4 bases and J lost 0, with 7 bases in between. CDR3 length equals 14 residues. CDR3 coding DNA: TGTGCCAGCAGTTCCAGGGGCTCTGGAAACACCATATATTTT. It is translated as CASSSRGSGNTIYF.

The rearrangement links TRBV5-1 to TRBJ1-4, with no clear D. The CDR3 extends over 13 amino acids. V dropped 0 bases and J dropped 4 bases, with 4 bases sitting between them. The germline V gene encodes CDR1 SGHRS and CDR2 YFSETQ. The CDR3 region is CASSLAHNEKLFF. As DNA, the CDR3 is TGCGCCAGCAGCTTGGCTCATAATGAAAAACTGTTTTTT.

The V gene is TRBV30, the J gene TRBJ1-5; tentatively, D is TRBD1 (6 bases). V was trimmed by 8 bases and J by 5 bases, leaving 19 bases between them. The CDR3 is 14 residues long. From germline, CDR1 is GTSNPN and CDR2 SVGIG (reference sequence). In nucleotides, the CDR3 is TGTGCCCTGGACTTTCGGGGGGCCGATCAGCCCCAGCATTTT. Translation gives CALDFRGADQPQHF.

The V call is TRBV7-8, the J call TRBJ2-5; D is unresolved. Deletions cut 8 bases from V and 2 bases from J, with 6 bases between. The CDR3 is 11 amino acids. CDR1 and CDR2 (germline): SGHVS, FQNEAQ. The CDR3 DNA reads as TGTGCCAGCCTGGGACAAGAGACCCAGTACTTC. Its protein is CASLGQETQYF.

The chain links TRBV24-1 to TRBJ1-1; no definite D call. V dropped 8 bases and J dropped 8 bases, with 11 bases sitting between them. The CDR3 sequence is 11 residues long. From germline, CDR1 is KGHDR and CDR2 SFDVKD. The CDR3: CATKHPPEAFF. The DNA of the CDR3 is TGTGCCACCAAACATCCGCCAGAAGCTTTCTTT.

The chain uses TRBV7-8 and TRBJ2-7; 8 nucleotides match TRBD1. J lost 4 bases, V lost 5 bases, and 13 bases had no gene match. Germline CDR1 reads SGHVS; CDR2 reads FQNEAQ. There are 16 residues in the CDR3. The CDR3 here is CASSLPGQGGRYEQYF. The CDR3 DNA reads TGTGCCAGCAGCCTCCCCGGACAGGGAGGTAGATACGAGCAGTACTTC.